This TCR beta chain stems from a study of shared clonotypes between healthy human individuals. The study's findings and limits: It was anticipated that sequencing depth would influence how many clonotypes donors shared. Richness estimates generally favored naive over memory subsets.

Comments on this clone: Its antigen is still unknown.

Several immunoSEQ 96-well plates shared each subset's DNA, each plate a replicate. Each PCR replicate from the sorted subsets contained about 200 ng DNA, which is 25,000 to 30,000 T cell genomes. Assay used: immunoSEQ multiplex PCR; TCRdb lists only in-frame clones, some missing. The sample consists of about 2.1 million clones, around 95% of them appearing once. Positively selected for CCR7, the CD45RO-negative cells used as naive CD8 cells excluded terminally differentiated effector memory CD45RA+ cells. Germline CDR1 is MGHRA and CDR2 is YSYEKL. The CDR3 contains 15 residues. V lost 3 bases and J 0 bases, leaving 9 bases between the germline ends.

The chain is built from TRBV4-1 and TRBJ1-5, with a tentative D call TRBD1 (5 bases). This clonotype originated in a man between 18 and 35 years old in good health. Some clones in this sample may be carry-over from other donors' samples. What was sequenced was naive CD8+ T cells from PBMCs. This CDR3 is CASSQTENSNQPQHF. In DNA form, the CDR3 reads TGCGCCAGCAGCCAGACAGAAAATAGCAATCAGCCCCAGCATTTT.